This is a list of T cell receptor beta chains from one sample in a study of blood T cell repertoires in COVID-19. Profiled with immunoSEQ multiplex PCR; TCRdb holds only in-frame clones, not every one. Of over 85,000 clones listed, 70% to 80% are singletons. Sequencing was done on a sample of peripheral blood. The origin of the receptors is a man between 65 and 85 years old with acute or convalescent COVID-19. Each CDR3 is given with its conserved first and last residue. The D gene is left open where the match is weak. Size is omitted from some rows. Given values are once, few, many or a class for expanded clones.

D	size	V	J	DNA	CDR3
NA	NA	TRBV7-3	TRBJ2-2	TGTGCCAGCAGCGCATTTAGCATCTCGAACACCGGGGAGCTGTTTTTT	CASSAFSISNTGELFF
TRBD1	NA	TRBV7-8	TRBJ1-2	TGTGCCAGCAGCCCGCATGGCACAGGGGGCAACTATGGCTACACCTTC	CASSPHGTGGNYGYTF
TRBD2	few	TRBV19	TRBJ2-1	TGTGCCAGTAGGCCCCAGCGGGAGGGGAGGTATGAGCAGTTCTTC	CASRPQREGRYEQFF
TRBD2	once	TRBV9	TRBJ2-1	TGTGCCAGCAGCGGTTATGAGCGGGATGGAGACAATGAGCAGTTCTTC	CASSGYERDGDNEQFF
NA	NA	TRBV19	TRBJ1-1	TGTGCCAGTAGTTGGGCAGGGCGGGGAAACACTGAAGCTTTCTTT	CASSWAGRGNTEAFF
NA	NA	TRBV19	TRBJ2-3	TGTGCCAGTAGTATAGCAGGGGTGGGAGATACGCAGTATTTT	CASSIAGVGDTQYF
NA	NA	TRBV18	TRBJ1-1	TGTGCCAGCTCCGCCAGGGATGACACTGAAGCTTTCTTT	CASSARDDTEAFF
TRBD1	NA	TRBV25-1	TRBJ2-7	TGTGCCAGCAGTGAAGTCGAGGACAGGGGACTACGAGTGCAGTACTTC	CASSEVEDRGLRVQYF
NA	NA	TRBV19	TRBJ2-4	TGTGCCAGTAGTTATAGCGTGGAAAACATTCAGTACTTC	CASSYSVENIQYF
NA	NA	TRBV28	TRBJ2-5	TGTGCCAGCAGTTTGTCAGGGGCAGTCCAAGAGACCCAGTACTTC	CASSLSGAVQETQYF
NA	NA	TRBV6-5	TRBJ2-1	TGTGCCAGCAGAACAGGGAGCGGCGATGAGCAGTTCTTC	CASRTGSGDEQFF
TRBD2	many	TRBV7-3	TRBJ2-1	TGTGCCAGCAGCCCAGGAGCGGGAGGGCCCTACAATGAGCAGTTCTTC	CASSPGAGGPYNEQFF
NA	NA	TRBV11-1	TRBJ2-5	TGTGCCAGCAGTCCAGGAACCGGGACATTCGTGGAGACCCAGTACTTC	CASSPGTGTFVETQYF
TRBD2	NA	TRBV5-4	TRBJ2-1	TGTGCCAGCAGCTCGTTAAGCGGGAGGGGCGATGAGCAGTTCTTC	CASSSLSGRGDEQFF
TRBD2	NA	TRBV2	TRBJ2-7	TGTGCCAGCAGCCCTACTAGCGGGGGTACGAGCGAGCAGTACTTC	CASSPTSGGTSEQYF
NA	few	TRBV5-1	TRBJ2-5	TGCGCCAGCAGCTTGGGGGACTTCCAAGAGACCCAGTACTTC	CASSLGDFQETQYF
TRBD1	NA	TRBV30	TRBJ1-2	TGTGCCTGGAGTCGCGGGACAGGGTCCTATGGCTACACCTTC	CAWSRGTGSYGYTF
NA	NA	TRBV12-5	TRBJ2-1	TGTGCTAGTGGTTTGGTGACCGGGGGGCCCCTCGAGCAGTTCTTC	CASGLVTGGPLEQFF
TRBD2	NA	TRBV5-1	TRBJ2-3	TGCGCCAGCAGCTCACTAAGCGGGAGTGGTGGAGATACGCAGTATTTT	CASSSLSGSGGDTQYF
TRBD2	NA	TRBV18	TRBJ2-3	TGTGCCAGCTCACCACGGCGGGAGTGGGGTAGCACAGATACGCAGTATTTT	CASSPRREWGSTDTQYF
NA	once	TRBV7-9	TRBJ1-2	TGTGCCAGCAGCTTACCGACAGTCTTCTATGGCTACACCTTC	CASSLPTVFYGYTF
TRBD2	few	TRBV19	TRBJ2-3	TGTGCCAGTAGATACCTAGCGGGAGCTGGAGATACGCAGTATTTT	CASRYLAGAGDTQYF
NA	NA	TRBV12-5	TRBJ1-6	TGTGCTAGTGGTTTGGACAGTTATTCACCCCTCCACTTT	CASGLDSYSPLHF
TRBD1	NA	TRBV7-2	TRBJ1-2	TGTGCCATAGGGACAGGGGCTTGGGATCGGGGCTACACCTTC	CAIGTGAWDRGYTF
NA	once	TRBV5-1	TRBJ1-2	TGCGCCAGCAGCACGGGACAAACCCTGTCCTATGGCTACACCTTC	CASSTGQTLSYGYTF
TRBD2	NA	TRBV5-4	TRBJ2-3	TGTGCCAGCAGCCCGGGACTAGCGGGAGATTGGGATACGCAGTATTTT	CASSPGLAGDWDTQYF
NA	few	TRBV24-1	TRBJ2-3	TGTGCCACCAGTGATTTGTCGATCCGGACAGAAAGCACAGATACGCAGTATTTT	CATSDLSIRTESTDTQYF
NA	few	TRBV3-1/TRBV3-2	TRBJ1-4	TGTGCCAGCAGTCCCTCAGCAACTAATGAAAAACTGTTTTTT	CASSPSATNEKLFF
NA	NA	TRBV6-5	TRBJ2-7	TGTGCCAGCAGTCAGGTCTGGCGGGACTCCTACGAGCAGTACTTC	CASSQVWRDSYEQYF
TRBD2	NA	TRBV6-5	TRBJ2-1	TGTGCCAGCAGTTACTCTGGCGGGAGCCACAATGAGCAGTTCTTC	CASSYSGGSHNEQFF
TRBD1	NA	TRBV18	TRBJ1-6	TGTGCCAGGTCCGGGACAGGGGGCAATTCACCCCTCCACTTT	CARSGTGGNSPLHF
NA	NA	TRBV3-1/TRBV3-2	TRBJ1-2	TGTGCCAGCAGCCAAGATCGACCTTACAGGATCCATGGCTACACCTTC	CASSQDRPYRIHGYTF
TRBD1	few	TRBV5-6	TRBJ1-1	TGTGCCAGCAGCCGAAGAGACAGGGACACTGAAGCTTTCTTT	CASSRRDRDTEAFF
TRBD1	NA	TRBV6-5	TRBJ2-7	TGTGCCAGCCCGGGGACAGGGGGAAGTAACGAGCAGTACTTC	CASPGTGGSNEQYF
NA	NA	TRBV9	TRBJ2-2	TGTGCCAGCAGCGTAGTTAGCGGGAACACCGGGGAGCTGTTTTTT	CASSVVSGNTGELFF
TRBD2	NA	TRBV20-1	TRBJ2-1	TGCAGTGCTAGTGCCCCCTTAACTAGCGGGAACTACAATGAGCAGTTCTTC	CSASAPLTSGNYNEQFF
TRBD2	NA	TRBV19	TRBJ2-1	TGTGCCAGTAGTATTCCCCTACTTAGCGGGAGGGGGGGGCACAATGAGCAGTTCTTC	CASSIPLLSGRGGHNEQFF
TRBD2	NA	TRBV9	TRBJ2-2	TGTGCCAGCAGCGTCGGGACTAGCGGGACCGGGGAGCTGTTTTTT	CASSVGTSGTGELFF
TRBD1	NA	TRBV5-4	TRBJ2-1	TGTGCCAGCAGCCGGGCCACAGGGGGCTCGCTGCCTTCCTACAATGAGCAGTTCTTC	CASSRATGGSLPSYNEQFF
NA	NA	TRBV12-1	TRBJ2-3	TGTGCCAGCAGCTTTGCTTTGGGGGGGGGCACAGATACGCAGTATTTT	CASSFALGGGTDTQYF
NA	few	TRBV30	TRBJ2-3	TGTGCCTGGAGGGGGAGACTGCCTCACGCAACAGATACGCAGTATTTT	CAWRGRLPHATDTQYF
NA	NA	TRBV5-5	TRBJ2-1	TGTGCCAGCAGCCGGTCGGGAACCGCCGGGAGCAATGAGCAGTTCTTC	CASSRSGTAGSNEQFF